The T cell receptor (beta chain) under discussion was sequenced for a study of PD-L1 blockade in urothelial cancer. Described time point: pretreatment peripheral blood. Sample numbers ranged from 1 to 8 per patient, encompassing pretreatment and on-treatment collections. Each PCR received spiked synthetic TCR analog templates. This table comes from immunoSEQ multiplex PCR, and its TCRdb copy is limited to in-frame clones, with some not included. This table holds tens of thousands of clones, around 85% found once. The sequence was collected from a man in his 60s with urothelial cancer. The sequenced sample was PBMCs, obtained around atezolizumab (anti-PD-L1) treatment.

CDR3 bases: TGTGCCAGCGAGCCCCAGGGGGTCCCGGCGGAGACCCAGTACTTC. Encoded protein: CASEPQGVPAETQYF. This chain uses TRBV2 with TRBJ2-5; 7 nucleotides line up with TRBD1. CDR3 size: 15 residues. Germline CDR1 is SNHLY and CDR2 is FYNNEI. The J segment lost 5 bases and the V segment lost 8 bases, leaving 14 bases of the junction unmatched. Combining the CDR3 with reference TRBV2 and TRBJ2-5 gives the whole variable domain EPEVTQTPSHQVTQMGQEVILRCVPISNHLYFYWYRQILGQKVEFLVSFYNNEISEKSEIFDDQFSVERPDGSNFTLKIRSTKLEDSAMYFCASEPQGVPAETQYFGPGTRLLVL.